This TCR beta chain was sequenced for a study of T cell changes during pregnancy in multiple sclerosis. Germline lookup yields CDR1 SGHRS and CDR2 YFSETQ. Trimming took off 4 bases at V and 2 bases at J, with 21 bases between the two ends. This CDR3 has 17 residues. TCRdb's copy holds only in-frame clones and misses some; the assay was immunoSEQ multiplex PCR. The table shows approximately 130,000 clones, with 90% to 98% occurring only once. This TCR derives from a female donor with multiple sclerosis, enrolled in a pregnancy study. The specimen comprised peripheral blood, sampled after pregnancy. V gene TRBV5-1 combines with J gene TRBJ1-1; D might be TRBD1 (6 bases). The CDR3 loop is CASSPSLQGIGNTEAFF. The DNA for the CDR3 is TGCGCCAGCAGCCCCTCCCTTCAGGGGATCGGAAACACTGAAGCTTTCTTT.